In this sample, the clone carrying this TCR beta chain turned up once. Its target is not known. This sample stems from a study of cytomegalovirus exposure and HLA in healthy donors. Regarding the study as a whole: The study put around 180 TCR beta chains on its list as cytomegalovirus-associated. In vitro experiments confirmed that three CMV-associated chains were specific for CMV antigens.

Sequenced by immunoSEQ multiplex PCR; TCRdb stores in-frame clones only, minus some. The data show some 260,000 clones, roughly 87% seen once. V lost 5 bases and J lost 7; bases outside the gene matches: 6. This CDR3 is built from 13 residues. Looked up from germline, CDR1 is SGHTA and CDR2 is FQGTGA. Sequencing was done on a sample of PBMCs. This receptor was obtained from a man aged 18 to 29 in good health and CMV-seropositive. The gene calls are TRBV7-3 and TRBJ1-1; 8 nucleotides line up with TRBD1. The CDR3, as DNA: TGTGCCAGCAGCCTACAGGGGGACTTTGAAGCTTTCTTT. Its protein product is CASSLQGDFEAFF.